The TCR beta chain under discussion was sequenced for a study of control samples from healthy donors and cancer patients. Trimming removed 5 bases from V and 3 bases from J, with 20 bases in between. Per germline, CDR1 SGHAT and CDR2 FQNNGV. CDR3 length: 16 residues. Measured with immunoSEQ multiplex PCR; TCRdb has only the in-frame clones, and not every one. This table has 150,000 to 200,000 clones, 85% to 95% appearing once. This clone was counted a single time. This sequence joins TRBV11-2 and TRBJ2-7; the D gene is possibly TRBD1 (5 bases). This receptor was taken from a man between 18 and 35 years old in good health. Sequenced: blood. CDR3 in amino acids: CASSPGRWGSLYEQYF. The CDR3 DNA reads TGTGCCAGCAGCCCGGGTAGGTGGGGCTCACTCTACGAGCAGTACTTC. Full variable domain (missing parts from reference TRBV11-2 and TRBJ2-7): EAGVAQSPRYKIIEKRQSVAFWCNPISGHATLYWYQQILGQGPKLLIQFQNNGVVDDSQLPKDRFSAERLKGVDSTLKIQPAKLEDSAVYLCASSPGRWGSLYEQYFGPGTRLTVT.